These 25 T cell receptor beta chains came from one sample sequenced in a study of blood T cell repertoires in COVID-19 (dated by TCRdb to between 2020 and 2021). Library creation used the immunoSEQ multiplex PCR assay. TCRdb stores this immuneACCESS table with in-frame sequences only. Part of the clones is absent; in the studies checked, under half of the shortfall reflects unresolved V genes, and no reason is known for the rest. This sample gives 250,000 to 300,000 clones in total; 88% of them show up just once. Of the sample, around 0.8% is held by the ten largest clones. Sequencing was carried out using peripheral blood. The receptors were sampled from a woman aged 25 to 39 with acute or convalescent COVID-19.

The genes are TRBV11-3 and TRBJ2-7, with TRBD1 matching 8 bases. The junction had 7 bases not matched to a gene; V was cut back by 3 bases and J by 3 bases. Germline V gene lookup returns CDR1 SGHNT and CDR2 YENEEA. The CDR3 has 15 residues. The CDR3 coding sequence is TGTGCCAGCAGCTTTCGAACAGGGGGATACTACGAGCAGTACTTC. It codes for CASSFRTGGYYEQYF. The whole variable domain, remainder taken from reference TRBV11-3 and TRBJ2-7, is EAGVVQSPRYKIIEKKQPVAFWCNPISGHNTLYWYLQNLGQGPELLIRYENEEAVDDSQLPKDRFSAERLKGVDSTLKIQPAELGDSAVYLCASSFRTGGYYEQYFGPGTRLTVT.

The J gene is TRBJ2-7, the V gene TRBV4-1, with 9 bases fitting TRBD2. Trimming cost V 4 bases and J 6 bases; bases outside gene matches: 10. The germline V gene encodes CDR1 MGHRA and CDR2 YSYEKL. The CDR3 totals 15 residues. CDR3 sequence reads: CASSPLAGGLVEQYF. The CDR3 nucleotides are TGCGCCAGCAGCCCCCTTGCGGGAGGGTTGGTCGAGCAGTACTTC.

This sequence joins TRBV6-2 or TRBV6-3 and TRBJ2-1, with 10 bases matching TRBD2. This CDR3 comprises 17 residues. Germline trimming cut 2 bases from V and 2 bases from J; bases unmatched to any gene: 6. The germline gives CDR1 MNHEY, CDR2 SVGEGT. The CDR3 sequence: CASSYPHSGRAYNEQFF. The DNA for the CDR3 is TGTGCCAGCAGTTACCCCCACAGCGGGAGGGCCTACAATGAGCAGTTCTTC.

This rearrangement joins TRBV6-1 to TRBJ2-1, with TRBD2 matching 11 bases. Germline CDR1 MNHNS, CDR2 SASEGT. V shed 3 bases and J 2 bases; nucleotides not matched to a gene: 9. The CDR3 totals 18 residues. CDR3 amino acids: CASSEVLAGVGAYNEQFF. In nucleotides, the CDR3 is TGTGCCAGCAGTGAGGTACTAGCGGGAGTAGGGGCCTACAATGAGCAGTTCTTC.

This chain connects TRBV4-3 to TRBJ2-7; weak D call: TRBD1 (7 bases). The CDR3 runs to 15 residues. Germline V lookup: CDR1 LGHNA, CDR2 YSLEER. V was cut by 0 bases and J by 2 bases, with 11 bases left in between. The chain's CDR3 is CASSQDRGDPYEQYF. CDR3 DNA: TGCGCCAGCAGCCAAGACAGGGGGGACCCCTACGAGCAGTACTTC.

V and J are TRBV27 and TRBJ2-3; possible D gene TRBD1, 6 bases. The CDR3 totals 17 residues. V lost 6 bases and J 0 bases, leaving 19 bases between the germline ends. Germline V gene lookup returns CDR1 MNHEY and CDR2 SMNVEV (reference sequence). The CDR3 DNA follows: TGTGCCAGCAGCAAATATGCCGGGACAACTAGCACAGATACGCAGTATTTT. It encodes CASSKYAGTTSTDTQYF.

In nucleotides, the CDR3 is TGTGCCAGTACTCCCGGGACTAGCGGACTGGGGGAGCTGTTTTTT. Residues: CASTPGTSGLGELFF. The rearrangement uses TRBV19 and TRBJ2-2, with 11 bases identical to TRBD2. CDR1 and CDR2 (germline): LNHDA, SQIVND (reference sequence). CDR3 length equals 15 residues. With 7 bases clipped from V and 8 bases from J, the junction kept 9 bases outside the gene matches. Variable domain in full (rest from reference TRBV19 and TRBJ2-2): DGGITQSPKYLFRKEGQNVTLSCEQNLNHDAMYWYRQDPGQGLRLIYYSQIVNDFQKGDIAEGYSVSREKKESFPLTVTSAQKNPTAFYLCASTPGTSGLGELFFGEGSRLTVL.

The V gene is TRBV5-1, the J gene TRBJ1-3; D is perhaps TRBD1 (6 bases). V was trimmed by 4 bases and J by 0 bases, leaving 14 bases between them. Per the germline V gene, CDR1 is SGHRS and CDR2 is YFSETQ. The CDR3 sequence is 16 residues long. The CDR3 protein is CASSTLTGASGNTIYF. The CDR3 DNA reads as TGCGCCAGCAGCACCCTGACAGGAGCCTCTGGAAACACCATATATTTT.

V usage is TRBV18 and J usage is TRBJ1-2, with 7 bases aligning to TRBD1. Trimming cost V 5 bases and J 8 bases; bases outside gene matches: 5. Germline V gives CDR1 KGHSH, CDR2 LQKENI. The CDR3 contains 12 residues. The CDR3: CASSSNRGGYTF. The CDR3 nucleotides read TGTGCCAGCTCATCTAACAGGGGAGGCTACACCTTC.

J is TRBJ2-1 and V is TRBV19; 7 bases match TRBD2. The CDR3 spans 15 residues. Germline-derived CDR1 and CDR2 are LNHDA and SQIVND (reference sequence). Trimming removed 6 bases from V and 5 bases from J; junction bases left unmatched: 10. The CDR3 here is CASRSAGVWDNEQFF. The CDR3 DNA follows: TGTGCCAGTAGATCCGCGGGAGTTTGGGACAATGAGCAGTTCTTC.

Notes on this clone: Compared with germline, one end of the junction differs, possibly owing to a read error. The V call is TRBV6-1, the J call TRBJ1-1; TRBD1 might be the D (6 bases). The CDR3 totals 13 residues. Germline CDR1 reads MNHNS; CDR2 reads SASEGT. This CDR3 reads CASREVRTDEAFF. DNA for the CDR3: TGTGCCAGCAGGGAAGTCAGGACAGATGAAGCTTTCTTT.

V is TRBV27 and J is TRBJ1-1, with a possible D match to TRBD1 (5 bases). Deletions cut 2 bases from V and 6 bases from J, with 13 bases between. There are 14 residues in the CDR3. Germline loops: CDR1 MNHEY, CDR2 SMNVEV (reference sequence). CDR3 DNA sequence: TGTGCCAGCAGTTTAATAGGGGTTAGGTCTGAAGCTTTCTTT. Its protein is CASSLIGVRSEAFF.

This clone has only one observation. V and J are TRBV7-8 and TRBJ2-1; 11 bases line up with TRBD2. With V trimmed by 7 bases and J by 3 bases, 14 bases remained unmatched. The germline CDR1 and CDR2 sequences are SGHVS and FQNEAQ. The CDR3 length is 18 residues. The CDR3 here is CASIQTSGTVRGYNEQFF. The DNA for the CDR3 is TGTGCCAGCATCCAGACTAGCGGGACGGTTAGAGGCTACAATGAGCAGTTCTTC. The whole variable domain, filled in from reference TRBV7-8 and TRBJ2-1, reads GAGVSQSPRYKVAKRGQDVALRCDPISGHVSLFWYQQALGQGPEFLTYFQNEAQLDKSGLPSDRFFAERPEGSVSTLKIQRTQQEDSAVYLCASIQTSGTVRGYNEQFFGPGTRLTVL.

The V call is TRBV5-1, the J call TRBJ2-5; 9 bases are shared with TRBD2. CDR1 and CDR2 from the germline V gene are SGHRS and YFSETQ. The CDR3 loop spans 16 amino acids. Trimming at V came to 5 bases and at J to 4 bases, leaving 12 bases not matched to a gene. In nucleotides, the CDR3 is TGCGCCAGCAGGGCCGAGTTGGCTAGCGGGATAGAGACCCAGTACTTC. Amino acid sequence: CASRAELASGIETQYF.

The chain couples TRBV19 to TRBJ2-1; 8 bases map to TRBD1. V was pared by 4 bases and J by 3 bases, with 8 bases of the junction left unmatched. Germline V gene data show CDR1 as LNHDA and CDR2 as SQIVND (reference sequence). This CDR3 spans 16 amino acids. CDR3 loop: CASSTPQGVSYNEQFF. In nucleotides, the CDR3 is TGTGCCAGTAGTACCCCACAGGGGGTAAGCTACAATGAGCAGTTCTTC.

This sequence joins TRBV12-3 or TRBV12-4 and TRBJ1-1; D is perhaps TRBD1 (5 bases). CDR3 length: 10 amino acids. V shed 5 bases and J shed 8 bases, with 6 bases lying between them. The CDR3 is CASSRGEAFF. CDR3 in DNA: TGTGCCAGCAGTCGGGGGGAAGCTTTCTTT.

This clone was recorded a few times. The chain recombines TRBV4-3 with TRBJ2-3; D unresolved. The ends were cut back, 0 bases at V and 5 bases at J, with 6 bases in the middle. The CDR3 length is 13 residues. CDR1 LGHNA and CDR2 YSLEER come from the germline V gene. For the CDR3, the DNA is TGCGCCAGCAGCCAAGATCCGGGAGATACGCAGTATTTT. Translated: CASSQDPGDTQYF.

The rearrangement joins TRBV3-1 (or the pseudogene TRBV3-2) to TRBJ2-3; weak D call: TRBD1 (5 bases). The germline gives CDR1 LGHDT, CDR2 YNNKEL (reference sequence). The CDR3 extends over 15 amino acids. V shed 0 bases and J shed 1 base, with 8 bases lying between them. For the CDR3, the DNA is TGTGCCAGCAGCCAAGAGGGGCGGCGCACAGATACGCAGTATTTT. Protein sequence: CASSQEGRRTDTQYF.

This rearrangement joins TRBV16 to TRBJ2-1; 8 bases map to TRBD1. Germline values: CDR1 KGHSY, CDR2 FQNENV. V shed 4 bases, J shed 8 bases, and the junction held 13 bases outside the gene matches. The CDR3 runs 16 residues. CDR3: CASSPYVQGAPDEQFF. The CDR3 DNA sequence: TGTGCCAGCAGCCCCTACGTCCAGGGGGCGCCGGATGAGCAGTTCTTC.

This clone occurred once. The chain combines TRBV11-2 with TRBJ2-7; 8 bases are shared with TRBD1. Germline V gives CDR1 SGHAT, CDR2 FQNNGV. V was pared by 5 bases and J by 3 bases, with 9 bases of the junction left unmatched. CDR3 length equals 15 residues. The CDR3 bases are TGTGCCAGCAGCGCAAACAGGGGGTATGGCTACGAGCAGTACTTC. This translates into CASSANRGYGYEQYF.

The rearrangement links TRBV29-1 to TRBJ2-3, with 8 bases matching TRBD2. The CDR3 sequence is 11 residues long. Germline lookup yields CDR1 SQVTM and CDR2 ANQGSEA. V trimming: 7 bases; J trimming: 11 bases; junction bases outside the gene matches: 8. The CDR3 protein is CSGRGGGKQYF. The CDR3 bases are TGCAGCGGCCGGGGGGGTGGGAAGCAGTATTTT.

The chain carries TRBV19 and TRBJ1-2, with TRBD1 as a possible D gene (5 bases). Germline CDR1 LNHDA, CDR2 SQIVND (reference sequence). CDR3 length: 13 amino acids. V gave up 10 bases and J gave up 2 bases, with 14 bases separating them. The CDR3 protein is CATGRGINYGYTF. The CDR3 DNA is TGTGCCACCGGACGGGGGATCAACTATGGCTACACCTTC.

The rearrangement links TRBV6-9 to TRBJ2-1; 7 positions agree with TRBD2. This CDR3 is 16 amino acids long. With V trimmed by 1 base and J by 1 base, 4 bases remained unmatched. Germline CDR1 reads MNHGY; CDR2 reads SVAAGI. The CDR3 DNA reads TGTGCCAGCAGTTATTGGCCGGGGGGATCCTACAATGAGCAGTTCTTC. This codes for CASSYWPGGSYNEQFF.

The rearrangement links TRBV4-1 to TRBJ1-2; D is perhaps TRBD1 (6 bases). The V and J ends lost 0 bases and 6 bases respectively, with 11 bases between them. The CDR3 spans 14 residues. CDR1 MGHRA and CDR2 YSYEKL come from the germline V gene. CDR3 residues: CASSQERGGNGYTF. The DNA for the CDR3 is TGCGCCAGCAGCCAAGAGAGGGGGGGAAATGGCTACACCTTC.

The rearrangement joins TRBV5-1 to TRBJ1-4, with TRBD1 identical over 12 bases. Germline V CDR1 and CDR2: SGHRS, YFSETQ. CDR3 length: 16 residues. J lost 2 bases, V lost 4 bases, and 3 bases had no gene match. In DNA form, the CDR3 reads TGCGCCAGCAGCACGGGACAGGGGGCGACTAATGAAAAACTGTTTTTT. It codes for CASSTGQGATNEKLFF. The whole variable domain, remainder taken from reference TRBV5-1 and TRBJ1-4, is KAGVTQTPRYLIKTRGQQVTLSCSPISGHRSVSWYQQTPGQGLQFLFEYFSETQRNKGNFPGRFSGRQFSNSRSEMNVSTLELGDSALYLCASSTGQGATNEKLFFGSGTQLSVL.